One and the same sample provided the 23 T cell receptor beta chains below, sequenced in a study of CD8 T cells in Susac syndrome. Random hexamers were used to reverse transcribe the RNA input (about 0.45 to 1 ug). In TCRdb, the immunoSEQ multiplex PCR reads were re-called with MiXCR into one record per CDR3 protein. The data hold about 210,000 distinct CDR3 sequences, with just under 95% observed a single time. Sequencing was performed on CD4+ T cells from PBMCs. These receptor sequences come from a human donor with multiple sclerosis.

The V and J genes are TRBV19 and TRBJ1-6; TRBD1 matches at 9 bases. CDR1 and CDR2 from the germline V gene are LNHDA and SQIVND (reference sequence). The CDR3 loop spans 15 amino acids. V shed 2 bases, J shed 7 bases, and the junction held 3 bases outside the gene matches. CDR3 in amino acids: CASSIKTGGNSPLHF. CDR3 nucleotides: TGTGCCAGTAGTATAAAGACAGGGGGAAATTCACCCCTCCACTTT.

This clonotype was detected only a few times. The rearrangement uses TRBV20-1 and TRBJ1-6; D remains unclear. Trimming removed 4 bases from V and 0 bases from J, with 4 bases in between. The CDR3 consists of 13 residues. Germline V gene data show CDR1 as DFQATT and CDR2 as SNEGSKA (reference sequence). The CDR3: CSATSSYNSPLHF. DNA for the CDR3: TGCAGTGCTACCAGCTCCTATAATTCACCCCTCCACTTT.

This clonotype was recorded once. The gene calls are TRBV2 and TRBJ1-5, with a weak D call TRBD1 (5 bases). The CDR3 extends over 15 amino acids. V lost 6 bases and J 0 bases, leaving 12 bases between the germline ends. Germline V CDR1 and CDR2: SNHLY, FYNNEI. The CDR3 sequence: CASRPQGGSNQPQHF. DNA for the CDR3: TGTGCCAGCAGACCGCAGGGTGGTAGCAATCAGCCCCAGCATTTT. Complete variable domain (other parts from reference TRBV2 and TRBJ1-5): EPEVTQTPSHQVTQMGQEVILRCVPISNHLYFYWYRQILGQKVEFLVSFYNNEISEKSEIFDDQFSVERPDGSNFTLKIRSTKLEDSAMYFCASRPQGGSNQPQHFGDGTRLSIL.

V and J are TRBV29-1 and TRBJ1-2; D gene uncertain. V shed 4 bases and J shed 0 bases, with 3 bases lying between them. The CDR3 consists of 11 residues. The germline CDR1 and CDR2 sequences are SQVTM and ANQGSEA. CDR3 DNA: TGCAGCGTTGGCTCTAACTATGGCTACACCTTC. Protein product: CSVGSNYGYTF.

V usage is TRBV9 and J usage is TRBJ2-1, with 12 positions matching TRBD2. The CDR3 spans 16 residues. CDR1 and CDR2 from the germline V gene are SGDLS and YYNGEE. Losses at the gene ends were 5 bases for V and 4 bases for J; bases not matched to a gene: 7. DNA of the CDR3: TGTGCCAGCAGGGGCTCGGGACTAGCGGGTTACAATGAGCAGTTCTTC. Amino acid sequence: CASRGSGLAGYNEQFF. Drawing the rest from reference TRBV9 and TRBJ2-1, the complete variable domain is DSGVTQTPKHLITATGQRVTLRCSPRSGDLSVYWYQQSLDQGLQFLIQYYNGEERAKGNILERFSAQQFPDLHSELNLSSLELGDSALYFCASRGSGLAGYNEQFFGPGTRLTVL.

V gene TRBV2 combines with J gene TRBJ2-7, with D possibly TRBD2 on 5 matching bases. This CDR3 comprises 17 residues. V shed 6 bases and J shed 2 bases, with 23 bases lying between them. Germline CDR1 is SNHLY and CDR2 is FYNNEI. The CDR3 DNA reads TGTGCCAGCAGGCACGTTTCCGGCGGGCCGCAAGCCTACGAGCAGTACTTC. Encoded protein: CASRHVSGGPQAYEQYF.

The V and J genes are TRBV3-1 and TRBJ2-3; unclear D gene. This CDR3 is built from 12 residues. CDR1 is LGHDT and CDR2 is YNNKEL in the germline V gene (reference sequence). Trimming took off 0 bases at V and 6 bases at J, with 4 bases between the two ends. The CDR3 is CASSQDSDTQYF. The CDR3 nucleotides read TGTGCCAGCAGCCAAGATTCCGATACGCAGTATTTT.

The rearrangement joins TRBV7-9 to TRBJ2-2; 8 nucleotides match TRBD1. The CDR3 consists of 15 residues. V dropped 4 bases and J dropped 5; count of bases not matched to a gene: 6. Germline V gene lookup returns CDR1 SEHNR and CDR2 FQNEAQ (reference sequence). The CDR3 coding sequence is TGTGCCAGCAGCTACAAAGACAGGGGAACCGGGGAGCTGTTTTTT. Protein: CASSYKDRGTGELFF.

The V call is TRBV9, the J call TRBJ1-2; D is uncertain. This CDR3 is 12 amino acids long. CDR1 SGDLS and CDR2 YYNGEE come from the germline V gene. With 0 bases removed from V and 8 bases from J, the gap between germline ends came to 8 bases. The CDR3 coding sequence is TGTGCCAGCAGCGTAGGCTCGACGGGCTACACCTTC. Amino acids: CASSVGSTGYTF.

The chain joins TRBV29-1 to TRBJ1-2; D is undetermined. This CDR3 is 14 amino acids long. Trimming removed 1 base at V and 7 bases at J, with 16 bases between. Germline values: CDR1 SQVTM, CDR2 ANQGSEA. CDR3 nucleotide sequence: TGCAGCGTTGAAGCGACCGCCGGGTATGGTGGCTACACCTTC. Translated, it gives CSVEATAGYGGYTF.

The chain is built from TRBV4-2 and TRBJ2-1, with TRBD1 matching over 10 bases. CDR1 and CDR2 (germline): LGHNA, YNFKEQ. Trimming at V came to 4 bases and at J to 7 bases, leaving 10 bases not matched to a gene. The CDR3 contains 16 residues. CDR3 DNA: TGTGCCAGCAGCCCGGGACAGGGGATATTAGAGAATGAGCAGTTCTTC. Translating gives CASSPGQGILENEQFF.

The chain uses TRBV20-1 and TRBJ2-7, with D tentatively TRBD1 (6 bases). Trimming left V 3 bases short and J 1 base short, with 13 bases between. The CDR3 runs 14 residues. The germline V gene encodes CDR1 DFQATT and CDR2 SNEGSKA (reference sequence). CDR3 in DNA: TGCAGTGCTAGCCATAACCAGGGGTCCTACGAGCAGTACGTC. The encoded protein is CSASHNQGSYEQYV.

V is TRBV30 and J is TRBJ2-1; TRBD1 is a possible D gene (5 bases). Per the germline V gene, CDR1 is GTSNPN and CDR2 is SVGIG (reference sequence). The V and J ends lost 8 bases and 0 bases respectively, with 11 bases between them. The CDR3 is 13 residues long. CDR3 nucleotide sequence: TGTGCCCAAGACAGTTACTCCTACAATGAGCAGTTCTTC. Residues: CAQDSYSYNEQFF.

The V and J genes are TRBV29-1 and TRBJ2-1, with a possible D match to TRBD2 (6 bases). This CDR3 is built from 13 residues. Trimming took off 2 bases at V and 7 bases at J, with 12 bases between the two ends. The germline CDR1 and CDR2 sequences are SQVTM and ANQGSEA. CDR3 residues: CSVEPHRGNEQFF. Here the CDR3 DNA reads TGCAGCGTTGAACCTCACCGGGGGAATGAGCAGTTCTTC.

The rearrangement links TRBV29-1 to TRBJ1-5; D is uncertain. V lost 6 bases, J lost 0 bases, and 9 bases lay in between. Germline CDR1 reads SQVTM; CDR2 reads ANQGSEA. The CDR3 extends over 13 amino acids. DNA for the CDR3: TGCAGCGTCAAGAATTTTAGCAATCAGCCCCAGCATTTT. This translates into CSVKNFSNQPQHF.

For the CDR3, the DNA is TGTGCCAGCAGAGGAGGAATCGGAAAACTGTTTTTT. Translated: CASRGGIGKLFF. The chain is built from TRBV12-3 or TRBV12-4 and TRBJ1-4; the D is unclear. V shed 6 bases and J shed 10 bases, with 12 bases lying between them. The CDR3 is made up of 12 amino acids.

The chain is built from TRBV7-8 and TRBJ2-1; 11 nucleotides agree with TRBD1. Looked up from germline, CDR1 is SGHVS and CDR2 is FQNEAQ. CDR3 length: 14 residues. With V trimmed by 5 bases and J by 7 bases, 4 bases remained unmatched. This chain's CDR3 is CASSPGQGVNEQFF. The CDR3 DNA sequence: TGTGCCAGCAGCCCGGGACAGGGGGTGAATGAGCAGTTCTTC.

CDR3 sequence (DNA): TGTGCCAGCAGGGGGGGGTCTGGGGAGCTGTTTTTT. As protein: CASRGGSGELFF. The chain has TRBV6-5 and TRBJ2-2; TRBD2 matches 7 bases. Germline values: CDR1 MNHEY, CDR2 SVGAGI. The trim removed 6 bases at V and 8 bases at J, leaving 3 bases unmatched. This CDR3 region has 12 residues.

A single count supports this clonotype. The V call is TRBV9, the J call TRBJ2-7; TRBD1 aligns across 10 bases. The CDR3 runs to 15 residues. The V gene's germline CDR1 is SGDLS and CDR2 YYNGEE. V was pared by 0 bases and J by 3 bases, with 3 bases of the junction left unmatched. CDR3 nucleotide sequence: TGTGCCAGCAGCGTAGGGGGACAGGGGCGCTACGAGCAGTACTTC. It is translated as CASSVGGQGRYEQYF. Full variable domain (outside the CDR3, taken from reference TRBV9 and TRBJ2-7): DSGVTQTPKHLITATGQRVTLRCSPRSGDLSVYWYQQSLDQGLQFLIQYYNGEERAKGNILERFSAQQFPDLHSELNLSSLELGDSALYFCASSVGGQGRYEQYFGPGTRLTVT.

The chain's CDR3 is CATSDSRGSGANVLTF. CDR3 in DNA: TGTGCCACCAGTGACTCACGGGGCTCTGGGGCCAACGTCCTGACTTTC. The chain combines TRBV24-1 with TRBJ2-6, with D possibly TRBD2 on 5 matching bases. Germline V gene data show CDR1 as KGHDR and CDR2 as SFDVKD. The CDR3 sequence is 16 residues long. V was shortened by 4 bases and J by 0 bases, with 9 bases between the two germline ends.

CDR3 sequence (DNA): TGTGCCTGGACCGGGACAGGGAGTATCGAGCAGTACTTC. Its protein is CAWTGTGSIEQYF. The chain couples TRBV30 to TRBJ2-7, with 9 bases aligning to TRBD1. In germline, CDR1 is GTSNPN, CDR2 SVGIG (reference sequence). The CDR3 length is 13 residues. V was pared by 4 bases and J by 6 bases, with 7 bases of the junction left unmatched.

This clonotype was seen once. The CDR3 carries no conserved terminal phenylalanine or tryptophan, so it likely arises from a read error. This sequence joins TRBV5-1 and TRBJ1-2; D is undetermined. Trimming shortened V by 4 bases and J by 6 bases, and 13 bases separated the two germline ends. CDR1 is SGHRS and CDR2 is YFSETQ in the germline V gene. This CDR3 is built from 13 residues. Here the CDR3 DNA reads TGCGCCAGCAGCGATGGCGGGGTCAATGGCTACACCATC. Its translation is CASSDGGVNGYTI.

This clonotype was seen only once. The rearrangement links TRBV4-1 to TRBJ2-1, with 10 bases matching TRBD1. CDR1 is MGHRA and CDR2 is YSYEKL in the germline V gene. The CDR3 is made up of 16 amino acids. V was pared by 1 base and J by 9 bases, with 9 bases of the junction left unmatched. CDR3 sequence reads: CASSQARDRGGGEQFF. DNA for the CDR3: TGCGCCAGCAGCCAAGCGAGGGACAGGGGAGGTGGTGAGCAGTTCTTC.